A selection of T cell receptor beta chains follows, all from one sample in a study of cytomegalovirus exposure and HLA in healthy donors. Only in-frame clones appear in the TCRdb table, and some are missing; sequencing was by immunoSEQ multiplex PCR. Of under 200,000 clones detected, about 70% appear once; the ten largest clones hold about 2.9%. The specimen sequenced was PBMCs. The receptors originated from a woman aged 40 to 50 in good health and CMV-seropositive. CDR3s include the opening cysteine and the closing phenylalanine or tryptophan. A D gene is named only where the DNA matches it firmly. Rows give clone size only sometimes, using once, few, many, or a class for an expanded clone.

d_call,v_call,clone_size,j_call,cdr3_aa,cdr3_nt
TRBD1,TRBV4-3,once,TRBJ2-3,CASSQDDTGGTDTQYF,TGCGCCAGCAGCCAAGATGACACAGGGGGCACAGATACGCAGTATTTT
TRBD1,TRBV10-3,.,TRBJ2-1,CAISERQGAYNEQFF,TGTGCCATCAGTGAGAGACAGGGGGCCTACAATGAGCAGTTCTTC
.,TRBV19,.,TRBJ1-1,CASSTTVNTEAFF,TGTGCCAGTAGTACCACGGTGAACACTGAAGCTTTCTTT
TRBD1,TRBV5-6,.,TRBJ1-6,CASSYRQGNSPLHF,TGTGCCAGCAGCTACCGACAGGGTAATTCACCCCTCCACTTT
TRBD1,TRBV5-6,.,TRBJ1-2,CASSLGQRSNYGYTF,TGTGCCAGCAGCCTGGGACAGCGAAGTAACTATGGCTACACCTTC
.,TRBV9,.,TRBJ2-4,CASSVGGAETYQNIQYF,TGTGCCAGCAGCGTAGGAGGAGCGGAGACATATCAAAACATTCAGTACTTC
.,TRBV5-1,once,TRBJ1-2,CASSLAVQDGYTF,TGCGCCAGCAGCCTGGCGGTACAGGATGGCTACACCTTC
TRBD1,TRBV7-2,.,TRBJ2-7,CASSPRAGGNEQYF,TGTGCCAGCAGCCCACGTGCAGGGGGAAACGAGCAGTACTTC
TRBD2,TRBV9,.,TRBJ2-3,CASSGSGRSGDTQYF,TGTGCCAGCAGCGGTAGCGGGAGATCAGGGGATACGCAGTATTTT
TRBD1,TRBV9,few,TRBJ1-2,CASSVGLGGGGYTF,TGTGCCAGCAGCGTAGGTTTAGGAGGGGGCGGCTACACCTTC
.,TRBV27,.,TRBJ1-1,CASSSGQINTEAFF,TGTGCCAGCAGTTCAGGTCAGATAAACACTGAAGCTTTCTTT
.,TRBV5-6,few,TRBJ2-4,CASSLGGFRGIQYF,TGTGCCAGCAGCTTGGGGGGGTTCAGGGGCATTCAGTACTTC
.,TRBV2,.,TRBJ1-5,CASSATHSNQPQHF,TGTGCCAGCAGTGCTACGCATAGCAATCAGCCCCAGCATTTT
TRBD2,TRBV9,few,TRBJ2-3,CASSVGLAGGRGTQYF,TGTGCCAGCAGCGTAGGCCTAGCGGGAGGGCGAGGGACGCAGTATTTT
TRBD2,TRBV27,.,TRBJ2-7,CASSLRGGGTNEQYF,TGTGCCAGCAGTTTAAGGGGCGGGGGGACGAACGAGCAGTACTTC
.,TRBV7-2,.,TRBJ2-5,CASSLGRGETQYF,TGTGCCAGCAGCTTAGGGCGAGGAGAGACCCAGTACTTC
TRBD1,TRBV4-1,.,TRBJ1-5,CASSHDRENQPQNF,TGCGCCAGCAGCCATGACAGGGAAAATCAGCCCCAGAATTTT
TRBD2,TRBV12-5,.,TRBJ2-2,CASGLVLGSGRVLNTGELFF,TGTGCTAGTGGTTTGGTACTAGGCAGCGGGAGGGTATTAAACACCGGGGAGCTGTTTTTT
TRBD1,TRBV6-6,few,TRBJ1-1,CASSPQTGVGTEAFF,TGTGCCAGCAGCCCCCAGACAGGGGTGGGGACTGAAGCTTTCTTT
.,TRBV12-5,.,TRBJ1-2,CASGLVRLGALSYGYTF,TGTGCTAGTGGTTTGGTACGGTTAGGGGCCTTAAGCTATGGCTACACCTTC
TRBD1,TRBV6-5,.,TRBJ1-4,CASSHRGTNEKLFF,TGTGCCAGCAGCCACAGGGGCACTAATGAAAAACTGTTTTTT
.,TRBV7-6,.,TRBJ1-1,CASRQGLNTEAFF,TGTGCCAGCAGACAGGGCTTGAACACTGAAGCTTTCTTT
.,TRBV6-5,.,TRBJ1-6,CASRSRGPGNSPLHF,TGTGCCAGCAGAAGCAGGGGACCCGGTAATTCACCCCTCCACTTT
.,TRBV5-6,few,TRBJ1-1,CASSSRDIPLRGTEAFF,TGTGCCAGCAGCTCCCGGGACATTCCACTCAGGGGCACTGAAGCTTTCTTT
TRBD1,TRBV6-1,.,TRBJ1-2,CASSVASGTGNYGYTF,TGTGCCAGCAGTGTAGCGTCCGGGACAGGGAACTATGGCTACACCTTC
TRBD1,TRBV19,.,TRBJ1-6,CASSRDRGNSPLHF,TGTGCCAGTAGTCGCGACAGGGGAAATTCACCCCTCCACTTT
.,TRBV18,.,TRBJ2-3,CASSPRAGTTDTQYF,TGTGCCAGCTCACCACGGGCGGGAACCACAGATACGCAGTATTTT
.,TRBV19,once,TRBJ1-2,CASSPGGVPNYGYTF,TGTGCCAGTAGTCCCGGGGGGGTCCCCAACTATGGCTACACCTTC
.,TRBV7-9,.,TRBJ2-1,CASTTDRSGGIEQFF,TGTGCCAGCACCACGGACAGGTCCGGCGGGATTGAGCAGTTCTTC
.,TRBV7-2,.,TRBJ2-7,CASSTGSSYEQYF,TGTGCCAGCAGCACAGGGAGCTCCTACGAGCAGTACTTC
.,TRBV5-4,.,TRBJ2-5,CASSQPGSQETQYF,TGTGCCAGCAGCCAACCTGGCTCTCAAGAGACCCAGTACTTC
.,TRBV6-5,.,TRBJ2-5,CASSRPRDFQVTQYF,TGTGCCAGCAGCCGTCCCCGGGACTTCCAAGTAACCCAGTACTTC
.,TRBV28,few,TRBJ1-5,CASEQVNQPQHF,TGTGCCAGCGAACAGGTCAATCAGCCCCAGCATTTT
.,TRBV18,once,TRBJ1-4,CASSPPSGGYDEKLFF,TGTGCCAGCTCACCTCCATCGGGGGGATACGATGAAAAACTGTTTTTT
TRBD2,TRBV19,.,TRBJ2-7,CASSANSPSSGYSYEQYF,TGTGCCAGTAGTGCAAACTCCCCGTCTAGCGGATACTCCTACGAGCAGTACTTC
TRBD1,TRBV25-1,few,TRBJ1-1,CASSEDGDRGNTEAFF,TGTGCCAGCAGTGAAGATGGGGACAGGGGGAACACTGAAGCTTTCTTT
TRBD2,TRBV29-1,.,TRBJ2-2,CSVEGLAEGGELFF,TGCAGCGTTGAGGGACTAGCCGAAGGCGGGGAGCTGTTTTTT
.,TRBV5-8,.,TRBJ1-6,CASSLGDSDSPLHF,TGTGCCAGCAGCTTAGGGGATAGTGATTCACCCCTCCACTTT
.,TRBV2,.,TRBJ2-5,CASGGRGPQETQYF,TGTGCCAGCGGGGGGCGGGGGCCCCAAGAGACCCAGTACTTC
TRBD1,TRBV28,.,TRBJ1-2,CASSSPTGRNYGYTF,TGTGCCAGCAGTTCTCCGACAGGGAGAAACTATGGCTACACCTTC